The 10 T cell receptor beta chains below all came from one sample that was sequenced in a study of early T cells in non-severe SARS-CoV-2 infection. TCRdb processed the 5' RACE reads anew with MiXCR; each CDR3 protein has one entry. This table has 90,000 to 120,000 distinct CDR3 sequences, 8.5% to 14% appearing once. Sequenced sample: whole blood. The receptors were gathered from an adult who was a healthcare worker with PCR-confirmed SARS-CoV-2 infection or an uninfected control (not recorded which).

The CDR3 is CASSPQPQGAVRGANVLTF. CDR3 bases: TGTGCCAGCAGCCCCCAACCCCAGGGGGCAGTGAGAGGGGCCAACGTCCTGACTTTC. The gene calls are TRBV9 and TRBJ2-6; 8 nucleotides agree with TRBD1. This CDR3 spans 19 amino acids. With 4 bases clipped from V and 4 bases from J, the junction kept 16 bases outside the gene matches. Germline V gene data show CDR1 as SGDLS and CDR2 as YYNGEE.

This clonotype was seen only a few times. The chain recombines TRBV21-1 with TRBJ2-6; no check of the table's D call, TRBD1, against the DNA was made. TRBV21-1 represents a pseudogene. The CDR3 consists of 17 residues. The CDR3, as DNA: TGTGCCAGCAGCAGGGCCCCCGACCACTCCGGGGCCAACGTCCTGACTTTC. Protein: CASSRAPDHSGANVLTF.

This clonotype showed up just once. V gene TRBV11-2 combines with J gene TRBJ2-3; TRBD2 is a possible D gene (5 bases). V shed 0 bases and J shed 3 bases, with 10 bases lying between them. Germline V lookup: CDR1 SGHAT, CDR2 FQNNGV. The CDR3 is 15 amino acids. CDR3: CASSLDRRGTDTQYF. CDR3 sequence (DNA): TGTGCCAGCAGCTTAGATCGCCGGGGAACAGATACGCAGTATTTT.

This clonotype was recorded a few times. The chain has TRBV20-1 and TRBJ2-3; TRBD2 aligns across 12 bases. V trimming: 6 bases; J trimming: 3 bases; junction bases outside the gene matches: 4. CDR1 is DFQATT, CDR2 SNEGSKA, per germline (reference sequence). The CDR3 is 14 amino acids. CDR3: CSALAGGYTDTQYF. Written as DNA, the CDR3 is TGCAGTGCGCTAGCGGGAGGGTATACAGATACGCAGTATTTT.

This clonotype was seen many times. The rearrangement uses TRBV25-1 and TRBJ1-2; 8 nucleotides align to TRBD1. V lost 3 bases and J lost 6; bases outside the gene matches: 12. CDR1 and CDR2 from the germline V gene are MGHDK and SYGVNS. There are 16 residues in the CDR3. The DNA of the CDR3 is TGTGCCAGCAGTGATCGAGCGATGTCAGGGGGCCATGGCTACACCTTC. Translating gives CASSDRAMSGGHGYTF.

The sample holds many counts of this clonotype. This sequence joins TRBV27 and TRBJ2-6; D is unclear. Trimming took off 7 bases at V and 1 base at J, with 23 bases between the two ends. The V gene's germline CDR1 is MNHEY and CDR2 SMNVEV (reference sequence). The CDR3 contains 19 residues. As DNA, the CDR3 is TGTGCCAGCAACACCGACCGGGCCCTTACCAATTCTGGGGCCAACGTCCTGACTTTC. It encodes CASNTDRALTNSGANVLTF.

A word on this clonotype: This may be a read error: a much more frequent sequence differs by one nucleotide. J is TRBJ1-1 and V is TRBV7-6; the D gene is possibly TRBD1 (6 bases). This CDR3 is built from 13 residues. Germline V lookup: CDR1 SGHVS, CDR2 FNYEAQ. The V gene lost 5 bases and the J gene lost 7 bases, with 14 bases spanning the gap. The CDR3 loop reads CASSPVGGREAFF. The DNA of the CDR3 is TGTGCCAGCAGCCCAGTCGGGGGCCGTGAAGCTTTCTTT.

This clonotype occurred a few times. The chain has TRBV28 and TRBJ2-1; D is tentatively TRBD1 or TRBD2 (5 bases each). This CDR3 contains 11 residues. V was clipped by 5 bases and J by 12 bases, with 11 bases between them. Germline-derived CDR1 and CDR2 are MDHEN and SYDVKM. Here the CDR3 reads CASSLGTLQFF. The CDR3 DNA sequence: TGTGCCAGCAGTCTCGGGACGCTGCAGTTCTTC.

In the case of this clonotype: A much larger clone is a single base away; this may be a read error. The chain recombines TRBV7-3 with TRBJ1-1; no clear D gene. This CDR3 is 13 amino acids long. Germline CDR1 and CDR2: SGHTA and FQGTGA. V was clipped by 0 bases and J by 0 bases, with 2 bases between them. The CDR3 loop is CASSLTLNTEAFF. The DNA of the CDR3 is TGTGCCAGCAGCTTAACGTTGAACACTGAAGCTTTCTTT.

This clonotype was seen at least ten times. The CDR3, as DNA: TGTGCCAGCAGCTCACAACTAGCGGATACCTACAATGAGCAGTTCTTC. This gives the protein CASSSQLADTYNEQFF. The rearrangement uses TRBV7-9 and TRBJ2-1; TRBD2 matches 8 bases. Germline-derived CDR1 and CDR2 are SEHNR and FQNEAQ (reference sequence). This CDR3 is 16 amino acids long. The V segment lost 4 bases and the J segment 2 bases; nucleotides outside the gene matches: 7.